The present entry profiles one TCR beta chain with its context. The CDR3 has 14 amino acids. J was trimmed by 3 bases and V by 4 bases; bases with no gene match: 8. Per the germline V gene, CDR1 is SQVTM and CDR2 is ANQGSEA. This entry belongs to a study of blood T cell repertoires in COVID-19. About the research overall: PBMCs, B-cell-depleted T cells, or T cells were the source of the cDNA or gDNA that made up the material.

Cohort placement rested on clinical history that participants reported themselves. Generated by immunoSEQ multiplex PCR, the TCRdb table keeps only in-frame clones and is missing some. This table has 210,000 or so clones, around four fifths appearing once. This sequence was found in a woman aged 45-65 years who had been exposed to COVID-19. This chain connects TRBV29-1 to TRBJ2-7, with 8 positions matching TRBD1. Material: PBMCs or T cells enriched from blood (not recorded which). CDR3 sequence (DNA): TGCAGCGTTGCCACCGACAGGGGCTTCTACGAGCAGTACTTC. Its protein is CSVATDRGFYEQYF.